Listed here is a single TCR beta chain. Germline CDR1 and CDR2: SGHDT and YYEEEE. This CDR3 region has 17 residues. Primers included in the PCR were 60 Vbeta and 13 Jbeta primers. The table came from immunoSEQ multiplex PCR; TCRdb's copy has only in-frame clones and leaves some out. Of about 160,000 clones listed, 80% to 90% were seen once; the top ten hold roughly 2.1%. The data are from a study of cytomegalovirus exposure and HLA in healthy donors. Sequenced: PBMCs. The rearrangement links TRBV5-6 to TRBJ2-5; tentative D call: TRBD2 (6 bases). TRBJ2-7 explains the end of the DNA better; the J call may be wrong. The sequence was obtained from a man between 18 and 35 years old in good health and CMV-seropositive. The CDR3 spells CASSPPGSAGPSYEQYF. Here the CDR3 DNA reads TGTGCCAGCAGCCCTCCGGGGAGCGCGGGGCCGAGCTACGAGCAGTACTTC.